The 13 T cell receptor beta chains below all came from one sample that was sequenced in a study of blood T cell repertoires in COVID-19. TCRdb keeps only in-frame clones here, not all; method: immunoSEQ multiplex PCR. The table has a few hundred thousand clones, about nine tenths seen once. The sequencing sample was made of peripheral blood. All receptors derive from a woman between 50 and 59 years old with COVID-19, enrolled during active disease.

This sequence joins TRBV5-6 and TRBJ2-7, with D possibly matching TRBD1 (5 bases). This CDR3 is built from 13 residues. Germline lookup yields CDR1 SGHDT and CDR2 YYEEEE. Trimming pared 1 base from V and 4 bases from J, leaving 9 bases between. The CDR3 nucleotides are TGTGCCAGCAGCTTGACAGGTTCTTACGAGCAGTACTTC. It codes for CASSLTGSYEQYF.

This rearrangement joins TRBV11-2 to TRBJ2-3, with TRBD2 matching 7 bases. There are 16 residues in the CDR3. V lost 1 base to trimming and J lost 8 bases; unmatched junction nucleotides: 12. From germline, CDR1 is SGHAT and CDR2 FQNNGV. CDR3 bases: TGTGCCAGCAGCTTAGCCCCCAGACTAGCATTGAGTACGCAGTATTTT. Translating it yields CASSLAPRLALSTQYF.

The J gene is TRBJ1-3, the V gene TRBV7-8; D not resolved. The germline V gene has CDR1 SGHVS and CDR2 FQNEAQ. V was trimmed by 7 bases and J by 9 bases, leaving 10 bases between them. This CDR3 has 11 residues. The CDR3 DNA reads TGTGCCAGCACCGCCACGGGCACCATATATTTT. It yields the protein CASTATGTIYF. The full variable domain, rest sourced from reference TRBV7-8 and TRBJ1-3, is GAGVSQSPRYKVAKRGQDVALRCDPISGHVSLFWYQQALGQGPEFLTYFQNEAQLDKSGLPSDRFFAERPEGSVSTLKIQRTQQEDSAVYLCASTATGTIYFGEGSWLTVV.

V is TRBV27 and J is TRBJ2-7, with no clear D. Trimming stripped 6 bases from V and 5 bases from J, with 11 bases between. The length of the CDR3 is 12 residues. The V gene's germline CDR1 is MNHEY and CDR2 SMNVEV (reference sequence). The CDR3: CASSLPSHEQYF. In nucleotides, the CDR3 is TGTGCCAGCAGCCTACCCTCGCACGAGCAGTACTTC.

The CDR3 DNA is TGTGCCAGCAGAATTGGTTGGGGGACAGGGGGAAGAATTTCGAGTTCACCCCTCCACTTT. Translation gives CASRIGWGTGGRISSSPLHF. The chain carries TRBV2 and TRBJ1-6; 11 bases are a match to TRBD1. The CDR3 sequence is 20 residues long. The junction had 22 bases not matched to a gene; V was cut back by 6 bases and J by 9 bases. Germline V gives CDR1 SNHLY, CDR2 FYNNEI.

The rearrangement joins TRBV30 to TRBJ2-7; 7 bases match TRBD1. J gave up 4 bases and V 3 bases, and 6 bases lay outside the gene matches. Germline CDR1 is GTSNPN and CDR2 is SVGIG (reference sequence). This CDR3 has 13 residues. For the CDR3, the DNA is TGTGCCTGGAGACCCCAGGGGGAGTACGAGCAGTACTTC. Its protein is CAWRPQGEYEQYF.

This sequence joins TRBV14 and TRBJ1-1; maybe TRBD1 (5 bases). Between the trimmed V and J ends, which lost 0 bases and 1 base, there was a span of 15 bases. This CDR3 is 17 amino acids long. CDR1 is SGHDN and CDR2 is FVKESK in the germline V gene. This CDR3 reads CASSQDLLVQGNTEAFF. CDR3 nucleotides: TGTGCCAGCAGCCAAGATCTTTTGGTCCAGGGGAACACTGAAGCTTTCTTT.

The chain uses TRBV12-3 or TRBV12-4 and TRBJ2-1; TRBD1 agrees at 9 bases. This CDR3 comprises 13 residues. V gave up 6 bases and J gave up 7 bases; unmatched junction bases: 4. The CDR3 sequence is CASRNDRGNEQFF. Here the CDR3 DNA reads TGTGCCAGCAGAAACGACAGGGGGAATGAGCAGTTCTTC.

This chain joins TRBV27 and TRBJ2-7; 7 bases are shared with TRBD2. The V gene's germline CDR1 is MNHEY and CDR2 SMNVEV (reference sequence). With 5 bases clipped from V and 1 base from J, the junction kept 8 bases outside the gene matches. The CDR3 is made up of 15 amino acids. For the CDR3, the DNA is TGTGCCAGCAGTCCCCGGGGGGACCCTTCCTACGAGCAGTACTTC. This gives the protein CASSPRGDPSYEQYF.

CDR3 DNA sequence: TGTGCCAGCAGCTTAGACCGGGTGAACACTGAAGCTTTCTTT. This gives the protein CASSLDRVNTEAFF. This rearrangement joins TRBV11-2 to TRBJ1-1; D is undetermined. Trimming removed 0 bases from V and 0 bases from J, with 5 bases in between. The V gene's germline CDR1 is SGHAT and CDR2 FQNNGV. The CDR3 runs to 14 residues.

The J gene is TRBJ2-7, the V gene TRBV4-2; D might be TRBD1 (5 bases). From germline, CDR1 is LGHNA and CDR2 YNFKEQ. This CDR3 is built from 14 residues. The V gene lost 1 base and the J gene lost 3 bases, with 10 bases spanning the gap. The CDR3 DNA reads TGTGCCAGCAGCCAAGCACCAGGGAACTACGAGCAGTACTTC. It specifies CASSQAPGNYEQYF.

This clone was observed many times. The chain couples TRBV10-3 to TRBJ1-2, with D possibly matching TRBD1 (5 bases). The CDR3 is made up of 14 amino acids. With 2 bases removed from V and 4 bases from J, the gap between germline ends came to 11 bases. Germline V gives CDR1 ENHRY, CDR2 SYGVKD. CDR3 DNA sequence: TGTGCCATCAGTGAGCCGAGGACACCCTATGGCTACACCTTC. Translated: CAISEPRTPYGYTF.

The CDR3 DNA is TGTGCCAGTAGCCAGGACTCCTACAATGAGCAGTTCTTC. Translated: CASSQDSYNEQFF. The genes are TRBV19 and TRBJ2-1; the D is unclear. Trimming took off 6 bases at V and 0 bases at J, with 6 bases between the two ends. There are 13 residues in the CDR3. The V gene's germline CDR1 is LNHDA and CDR2 SQIVND (reference sequence).